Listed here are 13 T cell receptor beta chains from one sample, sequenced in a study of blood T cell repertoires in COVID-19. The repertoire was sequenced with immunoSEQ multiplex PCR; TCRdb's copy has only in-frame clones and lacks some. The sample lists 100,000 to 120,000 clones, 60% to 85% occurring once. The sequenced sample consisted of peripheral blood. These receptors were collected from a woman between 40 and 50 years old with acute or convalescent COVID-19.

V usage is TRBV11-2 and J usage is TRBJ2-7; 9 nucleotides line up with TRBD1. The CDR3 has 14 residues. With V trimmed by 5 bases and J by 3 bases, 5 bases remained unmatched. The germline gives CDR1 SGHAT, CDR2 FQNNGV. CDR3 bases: TGTGCCAGCAGCACCGGGACAGGGAACTACGAGCAGTACTTC. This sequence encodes CASSTGTGNYEQYF.

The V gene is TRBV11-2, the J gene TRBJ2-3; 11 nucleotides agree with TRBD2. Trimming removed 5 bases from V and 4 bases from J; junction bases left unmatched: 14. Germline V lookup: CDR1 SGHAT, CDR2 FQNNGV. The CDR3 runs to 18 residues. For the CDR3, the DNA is TGTGCCAGCAGCCCCGCAACTCATAGCGGGGGGGCGGCAGATACGCAGTATTTT. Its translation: CASSPATHSGGAADTQYF.

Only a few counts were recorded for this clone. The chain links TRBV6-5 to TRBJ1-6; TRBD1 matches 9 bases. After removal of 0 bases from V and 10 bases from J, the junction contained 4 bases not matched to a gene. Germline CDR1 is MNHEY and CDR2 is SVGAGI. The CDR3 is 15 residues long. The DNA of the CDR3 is TGTGCCAGCAGTTACTCGACAGGGGGGTCGTCACCCCTCCACTTT. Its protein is CASSYSTGGSSPLHF.

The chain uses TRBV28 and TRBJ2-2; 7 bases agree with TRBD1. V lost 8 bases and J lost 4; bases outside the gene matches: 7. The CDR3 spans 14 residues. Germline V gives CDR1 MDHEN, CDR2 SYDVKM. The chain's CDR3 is CASRPGQLTGELFF. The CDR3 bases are TGTGCCAGCCGACCGGGACAGCTCACCGGGGAGCTGTTTTTT.

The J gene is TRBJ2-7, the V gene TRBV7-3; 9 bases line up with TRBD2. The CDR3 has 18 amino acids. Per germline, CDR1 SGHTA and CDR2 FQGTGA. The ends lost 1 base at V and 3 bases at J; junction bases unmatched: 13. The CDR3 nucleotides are TGTGCCAGCAGCTTAAACGGCCCGGTAGCGGGGGCCTACTACGAGCAGTACTTC. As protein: CASSLNGPVAGAYYEQYF.

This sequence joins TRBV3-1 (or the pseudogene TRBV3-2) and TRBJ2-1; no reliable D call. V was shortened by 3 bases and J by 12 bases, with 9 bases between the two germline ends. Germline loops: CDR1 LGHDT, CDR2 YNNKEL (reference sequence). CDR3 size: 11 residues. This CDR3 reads CASSQNEMQFF. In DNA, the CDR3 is TGTGCCAGCAGCCAGAATGAGATGCAGTTCTTC.

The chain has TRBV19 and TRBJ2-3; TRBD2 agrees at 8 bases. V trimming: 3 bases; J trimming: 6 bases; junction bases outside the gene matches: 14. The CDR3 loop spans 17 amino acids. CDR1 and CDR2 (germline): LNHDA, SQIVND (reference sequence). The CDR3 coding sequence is TGTGCCAGTAGTATCTCAGCGGGGGCCTCAGGTCCCGATACGCAGTATTTT. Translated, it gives CASSISAGASGPDTQYF.

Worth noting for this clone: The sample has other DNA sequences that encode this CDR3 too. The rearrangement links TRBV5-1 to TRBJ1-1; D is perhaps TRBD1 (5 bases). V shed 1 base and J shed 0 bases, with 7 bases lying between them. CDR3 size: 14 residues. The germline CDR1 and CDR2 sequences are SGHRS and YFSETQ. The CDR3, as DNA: TGCGCCAGCAGCTTGTCAGGGCTGAACACTGAAGCTTTCTTT. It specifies CASSLSGLNTEAFF. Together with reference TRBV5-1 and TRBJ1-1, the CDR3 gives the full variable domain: KAGVTQTPRYLIKTRGQQVTLSCSPISGHRSVSWYQQTPGQGLQFLFEYFSETQRNKGNFPGRFSGRQFSNSRSEMNVSTLELGDSALYLCASSLSGLNTEAFFGQGTRLTVV.

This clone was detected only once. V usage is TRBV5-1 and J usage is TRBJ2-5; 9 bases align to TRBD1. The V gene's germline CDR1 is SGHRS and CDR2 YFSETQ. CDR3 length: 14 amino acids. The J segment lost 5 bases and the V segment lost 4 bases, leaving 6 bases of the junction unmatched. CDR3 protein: CASSMGQGGETQYF. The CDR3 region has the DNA TGCGCCAGCAGCATGGGACAGGGTGGGGAGACCCAGTACTTC.

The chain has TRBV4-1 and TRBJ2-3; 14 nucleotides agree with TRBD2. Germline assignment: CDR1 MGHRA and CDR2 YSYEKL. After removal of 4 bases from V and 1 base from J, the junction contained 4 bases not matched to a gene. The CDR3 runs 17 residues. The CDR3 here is CASSLSGLAGGTDTQYF. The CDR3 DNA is TGCGCCAGCAGCCTCTCGGGACTAGCGGGGGGCACAGATACGCAGTATTTT.

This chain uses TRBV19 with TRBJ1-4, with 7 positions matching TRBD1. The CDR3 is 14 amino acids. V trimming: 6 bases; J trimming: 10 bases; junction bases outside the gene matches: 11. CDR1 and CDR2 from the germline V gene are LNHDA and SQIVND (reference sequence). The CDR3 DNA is TGTGCCAGTAGACACAGGGGTTCGGGTCCAAAACTGTTTTTT. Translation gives CASRHRGSGPKLFF.

CDR3 sequence reads: CASSQDWVAGALFGTDTQYF. CDR3 in DNA: TGCGCCAGCAGCCAAGATTGGGTAGCGGGGGCCCTATTCGGCACAGATACGCAGTATTTT. The gene calls are TRBV4-3 and TRBJ2-3, with TRBD2 identical over 9 bases. The CDR3 sequence is 20 residues long. Germline V lookup: CDR1 LGHNA, CDR2 YSLEER. J lost 1 base, V lost 0 bases, and 14 bases had no gene match.

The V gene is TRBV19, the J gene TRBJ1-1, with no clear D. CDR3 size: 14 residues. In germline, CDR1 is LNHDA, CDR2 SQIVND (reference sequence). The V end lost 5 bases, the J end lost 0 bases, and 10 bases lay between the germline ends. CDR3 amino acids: CASSRWALNTEAFF. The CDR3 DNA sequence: TGTGCCAGTAGTCGGTGGGCTTTGAACACTGAAGCTTTCTTT.